One sample yielded the 22 T cell receptor beta chains listed below, sequenced in a study of human T cells and chemical hapten exposure. Time point given: healthy volunteer bleed at 2 weeks. The starting material, unfractionated whole blood, was used for total RNA extraction. TCRdb itself ran the RACE reads through MiXCR, one entry per CDR3 protein. The sample has roughly 120,000 distinct CDR3 sequences, approximately 10% seen once. Sequenced sample: whole blood. These receptors were collected from a male donor in good health. Some clones in this sample may be carry-over from other donors' samples.

This clonotype occurred a few times. In DNA, the CDR3 is TGCGCCAGCAGCGGTTTCGAGCGGGAGGGCCATGTTTCGGAGACCCAGTACTTC. It is translated as CASSGFEREGHVSETQYF. The V and J genes are TRBV5-1 and TRBJ2-5, with 10 nucleotides matching TRBD2. Germline V gene data show CDR1 as SGHRS and CDR2 as YFSETQ. J was trimmed by 5 bases and V by 4 bases; bases with no gene match: 17. The CDR3 consists of 18 residues.

The chain recombines TRBV6-5 with TRBJ1-2; D is unresolved. V was cut by 0 bases and J by 0 bases, with 8 bases left in between. The CDR3 runs to 15 residues. CDR1 is MNHEY and CDR2 is SVGAGI in the germline V gene. DNA for the CDR3: TGTGCCAGCAGTTACTCAGGACTGGCTAACTATGGCTACACCTTC. Protein product: CASSYSGLANYGYTF.

This clonotype was seen a few times. The chain links TRBV13 to TRBJ2-1, with D hard to call. CDR3 size: 17 residues. Trimming took off 5 bases at V and 5 bases at J, with 22 bases between the two ends. CDR1 is PRHDT and CDR2 is FYEKMQ in the germline V gene (reference sequence). CDR3 sequence (DNA): TGTGCCAGCAGCAATAGACCCAGAACCTCTCTTGACAATGAGCAGTTCTTC. The encoded protein is CASSNRPRTSLDNEQFF.

This clonotype was picked up a small number of times. The chain employs TRBV14 and TRBJ1-5; D might be TRBD1 (5 bases). Germline V gives CDR1 SGHDN, CDR2 FVKESK. Between the trimmed V and J ends, which lost 4 bases and 15 bases, there was a span of 13 bases. This CDR3 has 11 amino acids. The CDR3 loop is CASSLGHSTHF. CDR3 coding DNA: TGTGCCAGCAGCCTCGGACACTCCACGCATTTT.

The chain couples TRBV10-1 to TRBJ2-1; D gene ambiguous. Germline V gives CDR1 WNHNN, CDR2 SYGVQD (reference sequence). V lost 4 bases and J 12 bases, leaving 16 bases between the germline ends. The CDR3 is 13 residues long. In DNA form, the CDR3 reads TGCGCCAGCAGTGCGTGGACCGGGTCGTGGCAGTTCTTC. This codes for CASSAWTGSWQFF.

The chain couples TRBV25-1 to TRBJ1-6; 10 bases match TRBD1. The CDR3 loop spans 15 amino acids. V was clipped by 2 bases and J by 10 bases; unmatched bases: 5. Germline V gene data show CDR1 as MGHDK and CDR2 as SYGVNS. The CDR3, as DNA: TGTGCCAGCAGTGAAAGGGACAGGGGTGGGTCACCCCTCCACTTT. Its protein is CASSERDRGGSPLHF.

This clonotype was detected ten times or more. The chain joins TRBV10-3 to TRBJ2-7; the D gene is possibly TRBD1 (6 bases). Germline-derived CDR1 and CDR2 are ENHRY and SYGVKD. The V gene lost 6 bases and the J gene lost 4 bases, with 10 bases spanning the gap. The CDR3 runs 12 residues. The CDR3 DNA reads as TGTGCCATCAGCGGCAGGGGATACGAGCAGTACTTC. Protein: CAISGRGYEQYF.

This clonotype was detected only a few times. The rearrangement joins TRBV14 to TRBJ1-6; D is uncertain. V shed 6 bases and J shed 8 bases, with 17 bases lying between them. Per the germline V gene, CDR1 is SGHDN and CDR2 is FVKESK. The CDR3 totals 15 residues. CDR3 nucleotides: TGTGCCAGCAGTAAAGAGTTACAGCCGGATTCACCCCTCCACTTT. This encodes CASSKELQPDSPLHF.

This sequence joins TRBV5-1 and TRBJ2-7; D is uncertain. The germline V gene encodes CDR1 SGHRS and CDR2 YFSETQ. Trimming pared 4 bases from V and 2 bases from J, leaving 13 bases between. The CDR3 has 14 residues. The CDR3: CASSPAGWAYEQYF. For the CDR3, the DNA is TGCGCCAGCAGCCCGGCAGGTTGGGCCTACGAGCAGTACTTC.

This chain links TRBV12-3 or TRBV12-4 with TRBJ2-5; 10 bases line up with TRBD1. This CDR3 has 16 residues. V lost 6 bases, J lost 2 bases, and 9 bases stayed unmatched. CDR3 amino acids: CASSRTDRGLQETQYF. The DNA for the CDR3 is TGTGCCAGCAGCAGAACGGACAGGGGGTTACAAGAGACCCAGTACTTC.

This clonotype was counted a few times. This sequence joins TRBV6-1 and TRBJ1-1; maybe TRBD1 (5 bases). V lost 0 bases to trimming and J lost 2 bases, with 10 bases between them. The CDR3 covers 15 residues. Germline V gene sequence: CDR1 MNHNS, CDR2 SASEGT. In nucleotides, the CDR3 is TGTGCCAGCAGTGAAGCGTGGACACCTAACACTGAAGCTTTCTTT. Protein product: CASSEAWTPNTEAFF.

The chain is built from TRBV6-5 and TRBJ1-3; D perhaps matches TRBD1 (5 bases). Germline V gene lookup returns CDR1 MNHEY and CDR2 SVGAGI. V gave up 6 bases and J gave up 0 bases, with 12 bases separating them. The CDR3 contains 15 residues. The CDR3 spells CASRRGAASGNTIYF. The CDR3 region has the DNA TGTGCCAGCAGAAGGGGCGCCGCCTCTGGAAACACCATATATTTT.

As DNA, the CDR3 is TGTGCCAGCAGCTTATATGGTGGCTACACCTTC. Residues: CASSLYGGYTF. V gene TRBV7-9 combines with J gene TRBJ1-2; D is unclear. The CDR3 is 11 residues long. The germline CDR1 and CDR2 sequences are SEHNR and FQNEAQ (reference sequence). Deletions cut 2 bases from V and 7 bases from J, with 5 bases between.

This clonotype was counted a few times. CDR3 DNA: TGTGCCAGCAGCCTACGGGACGGAGAGCGGGAGGCCCCCCAAGAGACCCAGTACTTC. This gives the protein CASSLRDGEREAPQETQYF. The chain has TRBV7-8 and TRBJ2-5; 9 bases map to TRBD2. This CDR3 is built from 19 residues. The germline V gene encodes CDR1 SGHVS and CDR2 FQNEAQ. V shed 5 bases and J 1 base; nucleotides not matched to a gene: 17.

This clonotype has more than one count but fewer than ten. The chain joins TRBV7-9 to TRBJ2-1, with TRBD2 matching 9 bases. The V segment lost 5 bases and the J segment 6 bases; nucleotides outside the gene matches: 5. The CDR3 is made up of 14 amino acids. Germline V gene lookup returns CDR1 SEHNR and CDR2 FQNEAQ (reference sequence). CDR3 in DNA: TGTGCCAGCAGCATCCCGGGACTAGCCAATGAGCAGTTCTTC. Translated: CASSIPGLANEQFF. Full variable domain (outside the CDR3, taken from reference TRBV7-9 and TRBJ2-1): DTGVSQNPRHKITKRGQNVTFRCDPISEHNRLYWYRQTLGQGPEFLTYFQNEAQLEKSRLLSDRFSAERPKGSFSTLEIQRTEQGDSAMYLCASSIPGLANEQFFGPGTRLTVL.

This clonotype was observed at least ten times. The CDR3 DNA reads as TGTGCCAGCAGGAAGGGACAGGGGGATGAAAAACTGTTTTTT. This encodes CASRKGQGDEKLFF. The V and J genes are TRBV6-6 and TRBJ1-4, with 11 bases that match TRBD1. The CDR3 totals 14 residues. V lost 6 bases and J lost 6; bases outside the gene matches: 3. Germline-derived CDR1 and CDR2 are MNHNY and SVGAGI (reference sequence).

This chain joins TRBV27 and TRBJ1-5; 11 nucleotides match TRBD1. This CDR3 contains 18 residues. Germline assignment: CDR1 MNHEY and CDR2 SMNVEV (reference sequence). With 4 bases clipped from V and 6 bases from J, the junction kept 14 bases outside the gene matches. The CDR3 sequence: CASSSRTGGSFVGQPQHF. The CDR3 bases are TGTGCCAGCAGTTCCCGGACAGGGGGCTCCTTTGTGGGTCAGCCCCAGCATTTT.

This clonotype has a count of ten or more. This chain links TRBV6-5 with TRBJ2-6; D is undetermined. The germline V and J ends were trimmed by 5 bases and 2 bases, with 13 bases remaining between them. Germline values: CDR1 MNHEY, CDR2 SVGAGI. This CDR3 is 16 amino acids long. The CDR3 spells CASSAISSAGANVLTF. CDR3 DNA: TGTGCCAGCAGTGCGATATCTAGTGCTGGGGCCAACGTCCTGACTTTC.

This clonotype was detected only a few times. This chain joins TRBV24-1 and TRBJ2-5; D is uncertain. Germline loops: CDR1 KGHDR, CDR2 SFDVKD. V was pared by 9 bases and J by 5 bases, with 15 bases between. CDR3 length equals 13 residues. CDR3 amino acids: CATSPDLGETQYF. CDR3 DNA sequence: TGTGCCACCTCTCCTGATCTAGGGGAGACCCAGTACTTC.

Ten or more counts support this clonotype. This chain links TRBV24-1 with TRBJ2-3; D is uncertain. Trimming cost V 3 bases and J 1 base, with 13 bases left between them. CDR3 length: 16 residues. The germline V gene has CDR1 KGHDR and CDR2 SFDVKD. The CDR3 DNA is TGTGCCACCAGTGATCCCTCCCCCGTCGGCACAGATACGCAGTATTTT. It yields the protein CATSDPSPVGTDTQYF.

The chain employs TRBV19 and TRBJ1-5, with D unclear. V was pared by 8 bases and J by 5 bases, with 13 bases between. Germline V gives CDR1 LNHDA, CDR2 SQIVND (reference sequence). CDR3 length equals 13 residues. The DNA of the CDR3 is TGTGCCAGTGGGGAAAAGGGTCATCAGCCCCAGCATTTT. Protein: CASGEKGHQPQHF.

This clonotype was counted a few times. J is TRBJ2-2 and V is TRBV6-2 or TRBV6-3, with a tentative D call TRBD1 (5 bases). With 5 bases removed from V and 5 bases from J, the gap between germline ends came to 21 bases. The CDR3 is 17 amino acids. The germline V gene encodes CDR1 MNHEY and CDR2 SVGEGT. The CDR3 coding sequence is TGTGCCAGCAGTGGGCAGGGATTACCCTCCAGGACCGGGGAGCTGTTTTTT. Translation gives CASSGQGLPSRTGELFF.